This T cell receptor (beta chain) stems from a study of blood T cell repertoires in COVID-19. This clone appeared a single time. Repertoires were generated with immunoSEQ multiplex PCR, while TCRdb's copy carries only in-frame clones and drops some. The sample includes around 250,000 clones, approximately 87% seen only once; the top ten take under 5.5%. Sequences were obtained from peripheral blood. The TCR sequence derives from a man in his 60s who had recovered from COVID-19.

DNA for the CDR3: TGTGCCAGCAGTGATGTCGTAGCGGGAGTTATTCAGTACTTC. Protein: CASSDVVAGVIQYF. J is TRBJ2-4 and V is TRBV2; 9 bases line up with TRBD2. The CDR3 is made up of 14 amino acids. Per the germline V gene, CDR1 is SNHLY and CDR2 is FYNNEI. V trimming: 3 bases; J trimming: 10 bases; junction bases outside the gene matches: 7.